The 15 T cell receptor beta chains reported below all come from one sample, sequenced in a study of CD8+CD57+ T cells in acquired aplastic anemia. CDR3 and TCR beta VDJ profiling relied on a genomic DNA template. Via MiXCR, TCRdb re-called the reads, giving one row per CDR3 protein. There are hundreds of thousands of distinct CDR3 sequences in the sample; around 30% occur only once, and around 0.82% lies in the top ten. Patients chosen for sequencing had shown CD8+CD57+ cell expansion by flow cytometry. The sample was sorted CD4+, CD8+, or CD8+CD57+ T cells (not recorded which) from PBMCs. These receptors all stem from a human donor with aplastic anemia.

This clonotype was seen only a few times. The genes are TRBV6-6 and TRBJ2-7; D may be TRBD1 (5 bases). Between the trimmed V and J ends, which lost 7 bases and 2 bases, there was a span of 18 bases. The CDR3 length is 15 residues. Germline CDR1 is MNHNY and CDR2 is SVGAGI (reference sequence). The chain's CDR3 is CASTLRPGMPYEQYF. In DNA, the CDR3 is TGTGCCAGCACCCTACGGCCAGGGATGCCCTACGAGCAGTACTTC.

A few counts support this clonotype. The V gene is TRBV25-1, the J gene TRBJ2-4, with 10 nucleotides matching TRBD2. The germline V gene encodes CDR1 MGHDK and CDR2 SYGVNS. The CDR3 covers 18 residues. Trimming took 5 bases from V and 0 from J; bases not matched to a gene: 10. CDR3: CASSQPGLARLAKNIQYF. In DNA form, the CDR3 reads TGTGCCAGCAGTCAACCGGGACTAGCGAGATTAGCCAAAAACATTCAGTACTTC. The full variable domain, in which reference TRBV25-1 and TRBJ2-4 provide the parts outside the CDR3, is EADIYQTPRYLVIGTGKKITLECSQTMGHDKMYWYQQDPGMELHLIHYSYGVNSTEKGDLSSESTVSRIRTEHFPLTLESARPSHTSQYLCASSQPGLARLAKNIQYFGAGTRLSVL.

This clonotype was picked up many times. The chain has TRBV24-1 and TRBJ2-2; the match to TRBD2 covers 9 bases. CDR3 length: 14 residues. Germline assignment: CDR1 KGHDR and CDR2 SFDVKD. The V segment lost 7 bases and the J segment 5 bases; nucleotides outside the gene matches: 4. Written as DNA, the CDR3 is TGTGCCACCAGAGCGGGAGGTGGGACCGGGGAGCTGTTTTTT. It encodes CATRAGGGTGELFF.

The chain combines TRBV5-1 with TRBJ1-3; 11 bases align to TRBD1. Germline V gene sequence: CDR1 SGHRS, CDR2 YFSETQ. V was pared by 8 bases and J by 3 bases, with 4 bases of the junction left unmatched. The length of the CDR3 is 14 residues. For the CDR3, the DNA is TGCGCCAGTGGACAGGGGGCGGATGGAAACACCATATATTTT. This sequence encodes CASGQGADGNTIYF.

The chain joins TRBV4-3 to TRBJ1-2; the match to TRBD1 covers 8 bases. The CDR3 totals 15 residues. Germline CDR1 and CDR2: LGHNA and YSLEER. Trimming cost V 2 bases and J 2 bases; bases outside gene matches: 4. CDR3 sequence reads: CASSQRTGLNYGYTF. The CDR3, as DNA: TGCGCCAGCAGCCAACGGACAGGGCTCAACTATGGCTACACCTTC.

The rearrangement links TRBV20-1 to TRBJ1-1; tentatively, D is TRBD1 (5 bases). CDR3 length: 12 amino acids. Germline lookup yields CDR1 DFQATT and CDR2 SNEGSKA (reference sequence). Trimming took 5 bases from V and 1 from J, leaving 8 bases between them. CDR3 DNA sequence: TGCAGTGCTCCGGGGGGGAACACTGAAGCTTTCTTT. This gives the protein CSAPGGNTEAFF.

V and J are TRBV10-1 and TRBJ1-2; 7 bases match TRBD1. The CDR3 runs 16 residues. V lost 6 bases, J lost 0 bases, and 10 bases stayed unmatched. In germline, CDR1 is WNHNN, CDR2 SYGVQD (reference sequence). CDR3 in amino acids: CASRDGRQGANYGYTF. CDR3 DNA sequence: TGCGCCAGCAGGGACGGCAGACAGGGAGCTAACTATGGCTACACCTTC.

The table lists this clonotype with a few counts. Relative to the germline gene, one junction end is altered; a read error may explain this. This chain joins TRBV19 and TRBJ1-1; TRBD1 matches 9 bases. This CDR3 contains 16 residues. Germline CDR1 LNHDA, CDR2 SQIVND (reference sequence). The CDR3 loop is CASRQQTGGIDTEAFF. DNA of the CDR3: TGTGCCAGTAGGCAACAGACAGGGGGAATAGACACTGAGGCTTTCTTT.

The V call is TRBV11-2, the J call TRBJ2-3; 8 positions agree with TRBD1. The trim removed 6 bases at V and 3 bases at J, leaving 11 bases unmatched. Looked up from germline, CDR1 is SGHAT and CDR2 is FQNNGV. This CDR3 has 16 amino acids. CDR3 loop: CASSQRQGLATDTQYF. The CDR3 DNA is TGTGCCAGCAGTCAACGACAGGGGTTGGCGACAGATACGCAGTATTTT.

This clonotype was observed many times. The chain recombines TRBV7-6 with TRBJ1-1; a possible D gene is TRBD1 (6 bases). This CDR3 comprises 13 residues. CDR1 is SGHVS, CDR2 FNYEAQ, per germline. Trimming removed 5 bases from V and 4 bases from J, with 11 bases in between. This CDR3 is CASSLGGVTEAFF. CDR3 in DNA: TGTGCCAGCAGCCTAGGGGGGGTCACTGAAGCTTTCTTT.

This clonotype was seen a handful of times. The chain carries TRBV6-5 and TRBJ1-1, with a possible D match to TRBD1 (5 bases). The CDR3 extends over 13 amino acids. The ends were cut back, 2 bases at V and 7 bases at J, with 11 bases in the middle. Germline V lookup: CDR1 MNHEY, CDR2 SVGAGI. The CDR3 sequence: CASSYEGRGEAFF. Here the CDR3 DNA reads TGTGCCAGCAGTTACGAGGGACGAGGTGAAGCTTTCTTT.

This clonotype was counted between two and nine times. V usage is TRBV6-1 and J usage is TRBJ1-3, with D perhaps matching TRBD1 (6 bases). Germline V gene lookup returns CDR1 MNHNS and CDR2 SASEGT. The V end was cut by 8 bases, the J end by 4 bases, with 15 bases between. The CDR3 has 14 amino acids. CDR3 loop: CASRRGAGGNTIYF. Here the CDR3 DNA reads TGTGCCAGCCGGCGGGGGGCAGGAGGAAACACCATATATTTT.

In regard to this clonotype: It may be a read error: a sequence one base away is much more abundant. The chain has TRBV29-1 and TRBJ1-2; a possible D gene is TRBD1 (5 bases). The length of the CDR3 is 14 residues. The germline V gene encodes CDR1 SQVTM and CDR2 ANQGSEA. CDR3 protein: CRASGTLQHYGHTF. The DNA for the CDR3 is TGCCGCGCCTCCGGGACCCTACAACATTATGGCCACACCTTC.

For the CDR3, the DNA is TGTGCCACTAGGGGACAGGGCCAGGGGTATGGCTACACCTTC. This sequence encodes CATRGQGQGYGYTF. The V gene is TRBV24-1, the J gene TRBJ1-2, with 9 bases fitting TRBD1. Per germline, CDR1 KGHDR and CDR2 SFDVKD. The CDR3 extends over 14 amino acids. J gave up 5 bases and V 10 bases, and 10 bases lay outside the gene matches.

This clonotype was seen a handful of times. Just one base apart from a much larger clone, this may be a read error. The rearrangement links TRBV20-1 to TRBJ2-7; D ambiguous. V lost 3 bases to trimming and J lost 2 bases, with 5 bases between them. This CDR3 is 11 amino acids long. Germline assignment: CDR1 DFQATT and CDR2 SNEGSKA (reference sequence). The DNA for the CDR3 is TGCAGTGCTAGGGCGGCCTACGAGCAGTACTTC. This translates into CSARAAYEQYF.